These 20 T cell receptor beta chains came from one sample sequenced in a study of cytomegalovirus exposure and HLA in healthy donors. Vbeta (60) and Jbeta (13) primers were used in the PCR. Only in-frame clones appear in the TCRdb table, and some are missing; sequencing was by immunoSEQ multiplex PCR. The sample lists fewer than 65,000 clones, around four fifths seen once, with around 1.6% in the top ten. The specimen sequenced was PBMCs. Every receptor here comes from a young man in good health and CMV-seronegative.

This clone was seen a handful of times. The genes are TRBV27 and TRBJ1-2; 7 bases map to TRBD1. Germline CDR1 and CDR2: MNHEY and SMNVEV (reference sequence). Trimming at V came to 3 bases and at J to 8 bases, leaving 9 bases not matched to a gene. This CDR3 has 14 amino acids. CDR3 coding DNA: TGTGCCAGCAGTTTGACAGGGCTACCCGGGGGCTACACCTTC. This gives the protein CASSLTGLPGGYTF.

V is TRBV11-3 and J is TRBJ1-1; a possible D gene is TRBD1 (6 bases). Per germline, CDR1 SGHNT and CDR2 YENEEA. The V end lost 5 bases, the J end lost 5 bases, and 15 bases lay between the germline ends. The CDR3 covers 14 residues. The CDR3 loop reads CASSHNRVKTEAFF. The CDR3 DNA sequence: TGTGCCAGCAGCCATAACAGGGTTAAGACTGAAGCTTTCTTT.

This chain joins TRBV18 and TRBJ2-7, with 9 positions matching TRBD2. The trim removed 2 bases at V and 0 bases at J, leaving 2 bases unmatched. The CDR3 is 15 amino acids. Germline V gene sequence: CDR1 KGHSH, CDR2 LQKENI. The CDR3: CASSPAGGSSYEQYF. The CDR3 DNA follows: TGTGCCAGCTCACCAGCGGGGGGGAGCTCCTACGAGCAGTACTTC.

This CDR3 is CASSAEGQGYNEQFF. CDR3 sequence (DNA): TGTGCCAGCAGTGCGGAGGGACAGGGCTACAATGAGCAGTTCTTC. The genes are TRBV2 and TRBJ2-1; 9 bases fit TRBD1. Looked up from germline, CDR1 is SNHLY and CDR2 is FYNNEI. This CDR3 is built from 15 residues. V was pared by 4 bases and J by 3 bases, with 4 bases of the junction left unmatched.

This clone was counted between two and nine times. V gene TRBV19 combines with J gene TRBJ1-1; 7 bases are shared with TRBD1. From germline, CDR1 is LNHDA and CDR2 SQIVND (reference sequence). This CDR3 spans 16 amino acids. V dropped 2 bases and J dropped 1; count of bases not matched to a gene: 7. The chain's CDR3 is CASSIPLQGRNTEAFF. The CDR3, as DNA: TGTGCCAGTAGTATACCCCTACAGGGGAGGAACACTGAAGCTTTCTTT.

For the CDR3, the DNA is TGTGCCATCAGGGATGCGGGGGCCTACGAGCAGTACTTC. Translating it yields CAIRDAGAYEQYF. The genes are TRBV10-3 and TRBJ2-7; TRBD2 matches at 7 bases. The germline V gene encodes CDR1 ENHRY and CDR2 SYGVKD. V lost 6 bases and J lost 2; bases outside the gene matches: 4. CDR3 length: 13 amino acids.

In the case of this clone: A read error may account for a junction end that differs from germline. The rearrangement links TRBV2 to TRBJ2-1; D might be TRBD2 (5 bases). The CDR3 has 13 residues. Germline CDR1 and CDR2: SNHLY and FYNNEI. CDR3 DNA sequence: TGTGCCAGCAGGGCCGACTATTCCCATGACCAGTTCTTC. As protein: CASRADYSHDQFF.

This sequence joins TRBV13 and TRBJ2-6; weak D call: TRBD1 (5 bases). Per germline, CDR1 PRHDT and CDR2 FYEKMQ (reference sequence). Trimming took off 4 bases at V and 0 bases at J, with 19 bases between the two ends. The CDR3 is made up of 19 amino acids. The DNA for the CDR3 is TGTGCCAGCAGCTCCCTCAACGTCAGGGCGAGCTCTGGGGCCAACGTCCTGACTTTC. As protein: CASSSLNVRASSGANVLTF.

The V call is TRBV4-1, the J call TRBJ1-5; 7 positions match TRBD1. After removal of 1 base from V and 8 bases from J, the junction contained 5 bases not matched to a gene. Germline values: CDR1 MGHRA, CDR2 YSYEKL. This CDR3 contains 14 residues. The CDR3 region has the DNA TGCGCCAGCAGCCAAGTCCAGGGGGATGAGCCCCAGCATTTT. This sequence encodes CASSQVQGDEPQHF.

V gene TRBV10-3 combines with J gene TRBJ2-5; maybe TRBD1 (6 bases). Germline V CDR1 and CDR2: ENHRY, SYGVKD. The CDR3 is made up of 14 amino acids. Trimming left V 2 bases short and J 4 bases short, with 11 bases between. In nucleotides, the CDR3 is TGTGCCATCAGTGAGCCCCAAGGGGGAGAGACCCAGTACTTC. This sequence encodes CAISEPQGGETQYF.

The chain has TRBV7-2 and TRBJ2-1; tentative D call: TRBD1 (6 bases). Trimming shortened V by 1 base and J by 4 bases, and 11 bases separated the two germline ends. CDR3 length: 15 amino acids. Germline V gene data show CDR1 as SGHTA and CDR2 as FQGNSA. This CDR3 reads CASSLVQGNYNEQFF. For the CDR3, the DNA is TGTGCCAGCAGCTTAGTCCAGGGGAATTACAATGAGCAGTTCTTC.

This clone was counted a single time. This chain uses TRBV2 with TRBJ1-1, with D perhaps TRBD1 (6 bases). Looked up from germline, CDR1 is SNHLY and CDR2 is FYNNEI. The CDR3 totals 14 residues. Trimming shortened V by 5 bases and J by 6 bases, and 16 bases separated the two germline ends. CDR3 residues: CASSPQGLHSEAFF. Written as DNA, the CDR3 is TGTGCCAGCAGTCCCCAGGGGCTACACTCTGAAGCTTTCTTT.

The chain is built from TRBV21-1 and TRBJ2-1; the table gives TRBD2 as D, unverified against the DNA. TRBV21-1 is classified as a pseudogene. The CDR3 loop spans 14 amino acids. CDR3 in DNA: TGTGCCAGCAGCAGGACTAGTTGGGGCAATGAGCAGTTCTTC. Translating it yields CASSRTSWGNEQFF.

This chain connects TRBV7-2 to TRBJ2-5; 8 bases fit TRBD2. The CDR3 has 17 amino acids. The germline CDR1 and CDR2 sequences are SGHTA and FQGNSA. The J segment lost 5 bases and the V segment lost 5 bases, leaving 16 bases of the junction unmatched. CDR3 loop: CASSPMGSGRKMETQYF. CDR3 coding DNA: TGTGCCAGCAGCCCCATGGGGAGCGGGAGAAAAATGGAGACCCAGTACTTC.

The CDR3 here is CASSLGEGTNEKLFF. The CDR3 DNA is TGCGCCAGCAGCTTGGGTGAGGGTACGAATGAAAAACTGTTTTTT. The rearrangement uses TRBV5-1 and TRBJ1-4; D unclear. In germline, CDR1 is SGHRS, CDR2 YFSETQ. This CDR3 is built from 15 residues. Trimming removed 0 bases from V and 5 bases from J, with 11 bases in between.

V is TRBV5-8 and J is TRBJ1-5; 8 bases match TRBD1. The CDR3 consists of 16 residues. Per germline, CDR1 SGHTS and CDR2 YDEGEE. Losses at the gene ends were 5 bases for V and 4 bases for J; bases not matched to a gene: 11. In DNA form, the CDR3 reads TGTGCCAGCAGTCGACAGGGGCGGGTTGGGAATCAGCCCCAGCATTTT. Protein product: CASSRQGRVGNQPQHF.

The rearrangement uses TRBV30 and TRBJ2-1, with TRBD2 identical over 12 bases. The germline V gene has CDR1 GTSNPN and CDR2 SVGIG (reference sequence). The CDR3 has 18 residues. The V gene end was trimmed by 6 bases and the J gene end by 0 bases; junction bases not matched to a gene: 12. DNA of the CDR3: TGTGCCTGCGCTAGCGGGGGGGCGTTTAGGGGCTCCTACAATGAGCAGTTCTTC. It specifies CACASGGAFRGSYNEQFF.

V gene TRBV27 combines with J gene TRBJ1-6, with 7 bases identical to TRBD1. Losses at the gene ends were 6 bases for V and 0 bases for J; bases not matched to a gene: 5. This CDR3 is built from 16 residues. CDR1 is MNHEY, CDR2 SMNVEV, per germline (reference sequence). The CDR3 sequence is CASSVQGTSYNSPLHF. In DNA, the CDR3 is TGTGCCAGCAGCGTACAGGGGACCTCCTATAATTCACCCCTCCACTTT.

CDR3 amino acids: CASSLGGSGSIYNEQFF. The CDR3 DNA reads as TGTGCCAGCAGCTTAGGGGGGTCCGGGAGCATTTACAATGAGCAGTTCTTC. The chain uses TRBV11-2 and TRBJ2-1, with D possibly matching TRBD2 (6 bases). Germline assignment: CDR1 SGHAT and CDR2 FQNNGV. The CDR3 is 17 residues long. With 1 base removed from V and 4 bases from J, the gap between germline ends came to 17 bases. Drawing the rest from reference TRBV11-2 and TRBJ2-1, the complete variable domain is EAGVAQSPRYKIIEKRQSVAFWCNPISGHATLYWYQQILGQGPKLLIQFQNNGVVDDSQLPKDRFSAERLKGVDSTLKIQPAKLEDSAVYLCASSLGGSGSIYNEQFFGPGTRLTVL.

The chain couples TRBV5-4 to TRBJ2-7; 7 bases line up with TRBD1. Unmatched junction bases numbered 9, after V lost 4 bases and J lost 2 bases. In germline, CDR1 is SGHNT, CDR2 YYREEE (reference sequence). CDR3 length: 15 amino acids. The CDR3 loop is CASSIGQVPTYEQYF. DNA for the CDR3: TGTGCCAGCAGCATAGGACAGGTTCCAACCTACGAGCAGTACTTC.